This passage covers 30 T cell receptor beta chains from one sample sequenced in a study of immune evolution from preneoplasia to lung adenocarcinoma. Using immunoSEQ multiplex PCR, the repertoire was profiled, and TCRdb retains in-frame clones only, with some absent. The sample has around 7,000 clones, 74% seen once. The sequenced material came from FFPE atypical adenomatous hyperplasia tissue from the lung. Subset of the sample: atypical adenomatous hyperplasia (AAH), lung preneoplasia. These receptors came from a donor at least 70 years old with lung adenocarcinoma. Some clones in this sample may be carry-over from other donors' samples.

The chain is built from TRBV30 and TRBJ1-1, with D possibly matching TRBD1 (5 bases). CDR1 and CDR2 from the germline V gene are GTSNPN and SVGIG (reference sequence). Deletions cut 2 bases from V and 11 bases from J, with 15 bases between. This CDR3 region has 12 residues. CDR3 loop: CAWSRASPGAFF. The CDR3, as DNA: TGTGCCTGGAGTAGGGCGAGCCCAGGGGCTTTCTTT.

V is TRBV7-8 and J is TRBJ1-3; no firm D call. Germline V CDR1 and CDR2: SGHVS, FQNEAQ. The ends were cut back, 7 bases at V and 0 bases at J, with 10 bases in the middle. The CDR3 runs 14 residues. For the CDR3, the DNA is TGTGCCAGCATCCGTGGGAGCTCTGGAAACACCATATATTTT. Translating gives CASIRGSSGNTIYF.

This clone has a handful of counts. The V call is TRBV5-1, the J call TRBJ2-7; 7 bases match TRBD2. The J segment lost 2 bases and the V segment lost 1 base, leaving 6 bases of the junction unmatched. This CDR3 has 15 residues. CDR1 SGHRS and CDR2 YFSETQ come from the germline V gene. CDR3 nucleotide sequence: TGCGCCAGCAGCTTGTCAGACGGGGGGACCTACGAGCAGTACTTC. Its translation is CASSLSDGGTYEQYF.

V and J are TRBV5-1 and TRBJ2-3; TRBD2 agrees at 7 bases. The CDR3 contains 15 residues. Germline V gene data show CDR1 as SGHRS and CDR2 as YFSETQ. With 2 bases clipped from V and 1 base from J, the junction kept 4 bases outside the gene matches. As DNA, the CDR3 is TGCGCCAGCAGCTTAGGCCGGGGGGGCACAGATACGCAGTATTTT. Residues: CASSLGRGGTDTQYF.

The chain links TRBV12-5 to TRBJ2-3, with no clear D. This CDR3 is built from 15 residues. The V gene lost 2 bases and the J gene lost 2 bases, with 11 bases spanning the gap. Looked up from germline, CDR1 is LGHNT and CDR2 is FRNRAP. DNA of the CDR3: TGTGCTAGTGGTTTGCCTACAGAATCCACAGATACGCAGTATTTT. Amino acids: CASGLPTESTDTQYF.

In this sample, this clone is medium-sized. The rearrangement uses TRBV6-5 and TRBJ1-1, with D possibly TRBD1 on 5 matching bases. Per the germline V gene, CDR1 is MNHEY and CDR2 is SVGAGI. V was clipped by 6 bases and J by 2 bases, with 16 bases between them. This CDR3 spans 15 amino acids. CDR3 in DNA: TGTGCCAGCAGCATTACAACAGGCGATAACACTGAAGCTTTCTTT. It yields the protein CASSITTGDNTEAFF.

This chain links TRBV7-2 with TRBJ2-5; D gene ambiguous. Germline assignment: CDR1 SGHTA and CDR2 FQGNSA. V was clipped by 3 bases and J by 4 bases, with 3 bases between them. The CDR3 covers 11 residues. The CDR3 protein is CASSFTETQYF. The CDR3 DNA is TGTGCCAGCAGCTTCACAGAGACCCAGTACTTC.

This clone was counted only a few times. The chain combines TRBV5-1 with TRBJ1-1; possibly TRBD1 for D (5 bases). From germline, CDR1 is SGHRS and CDR2 YFSETQ. V was cut by 1 base and J by 1 base, with 8 bases left in between. The CDR3 has 14 amino acids. The CDR3 DNA sequence: TGCGCCAGCAGCTTGACAGGAAGGAACACTGAAGCTTTCTTT. It translates to CASSLTGRNTEAFF.

The chain has TRBV7-9 and TRBJ2-1; TRBD2 aligns across 10 bases. The length of the CDR3 is 17 residues. The V gene's germline CDR1 is SEHNR and CDR2 FQNEAQ (reference sequence). J lost 10 bases, V lost 10 bases, and 22 bases had no gene match. DNA for the CDR3: TGTGCCACCCCCCTCGTACTAGCGGGATCATTTAGAGGAGAGCAGTTCTTC. Amino acids: CATPLVLAGSFRGEQFF. The full variable domain, with the rest looked up from reference TRBV7-9 and TRBJ2-1, is DTGVSQNPRHKITKRGQNVTFRCDPISEHNRLYWYRQTLGQGPEFLTYFQNEAQLEKSRLLSDRFSAERPKGSFSTLEIQRTEQGDSAMYLCATPLVLAGSFRGEQFFGPGTRLTVL.

The chain joins TRBV7-9 to TRBJ2-2; TRBD2 matches at 9 bases. The CDR3 is 17 residues long. Germline V gives CDR1 SEHNR, CDR2 FQNEAQ (reference sequence). Trimming took 5 bases from V and 4 from J; bases not matched to a gene: 11. CDR3 in amino acids: CASSPIGTSSATGELFF. The CDR3 region has the DNA TGTGCCAGCAGCCCGATAGGGACTAGCTCGGCCACCGGGGAGCTGTTTTTT.

The chain has TRBV7-3 and TRBJ1-2; possibly TRBD1 for D (5 bases). Trimming removed 1 base from V and 2 bases from J, with 11 bases in between. Germline assignment: CDR1 SGHTA and CDR2 FQGTGA. There are 15 residues in the CDR3. The CDR3 reads CASSLMGGENYGYTF. CDR3 nucleotide sequence: TGTGCCAGCAGCTTAATGGGAGGGGAAAACTATGGCTACACCTTC.

The chain has TRBV2 and TRBJ2-1; the match to TRBD1 covers 11 bases. The CDR3 loop spans 15 amino acids. Germline V gene data show CDR1 as SNHLY and CDR2 as FYNNEI. The ends lost 5 bases at V and 6 bases at J; junction bases unmatched: 6. CDR3 sequence (DNA): TGTGCCAGCAGTTCGGACAGGGGGCAGTTCAATGAGCAGTTCTTC. Amino acids: CASSSDRGQFNEQFF. Full variable domain (missing parts from reference TRBV2 and TRBJ2-1): EPEVTQTPSHQVTQMGQEVILRCVPISNHLYFYWYRQILGQKVEFLVSFYNNEISEKSEIFDDQFSVERPDGSNFTLKIRSTKLEDSAMYFCASSSDRGQFNEQFFGPGTRLTVL.

V is TRBV5-4 and J is TRBJ2-2; 10 bases are a match to TRBD2. In germline, CDR1 is SGHNT, CDR2 YYREEE (reference sequence). The trim removed 3 bases at V and 3 bases at J, leaving 17 bases unmatched. The CDR3 is 20 residues long. Here the CDR3 reads CASSSLGDEGLARHTGELFF. The CDR3 DNA is TGTGCCAGCAGCTCGCTCGGCGATGAGGGACTAGCGCGGCACACCGGGGAGCTGTTTTTT. Full variable domain (rest looked up from reference TRBV5-4 and TRBJ2-2): ETGVTQSPTHLIKTRGQQVTLRCSSQSGHNTVSWYQQALGQGPQFIFQYYREEENGRGNFPPRFSGLQFPNYSSELNVNALELDDSALYLCASSSLGDEGLARHTGELFFGEGSRLTVL.

With respect to this clone: Its ends do not fully match the called genes, so a read error is possible. The V and J genes are TRBV2 and TRBJ1-1, with D unresolved. Germline V gene sequence: CDR1 SNHLY, CDR2 FYNNEI. The CDR3 sequence is 9 residues long. The CDR3 DNA is TGTGCCAGCAGTGGACCGATAAGTTGG. Amino acids: CASSGPISW.

The rearrangement uses TRBV6-1 and TRBJ2-3; the match to TRBD2 covers 7 bases. This CDR3 spans 15 amino acids. With 0 bases clipped from V and 3 bases from J, the junction kept 3 bases outside the gene matches. Germline CDR1 MNHNS, CDR2 SASEGT. The CDR3 nucleotides are TGTGCCAGCAGTGAAGCGAGGACTAGGACAGATACGCAGTATTTT. It specifies CASSEARTRTDTQYF.

Worth noting for this clone: Mismatch with germline at one junction end may stem from a read error. The chain recombines TRBV7-9 with TRBJ1-1; 9 bases line up with TRBD1. The CDR3 length is 13 residues. Germline CDR1 is SEHNR and CDR2 is FQNEAQ (reference sequence). CDR3 bases: TGTGCCAGCAGTCCCACAGGGGGCACTGAAGCCTTCTTT. This translates into CASSPTGGTEAFF.

The chain recombines TRBV5-1 with TRBJ2-1; D is unresolved. V lost 4 bases, J lost 4 bases, and 15 bases lay in between. This CDR3 has 15 amino acids. The germline gives CDR1 SGHRS, CDR2 YFSETQ. This CDR3 reads CASSPSTAEYNEQFF. Here the CDR3 DNA reads TGCGCCAGCAGCCCTAGTACGGCAGAATACAATGAGCAGTTCTTC.

This clone has just a few counts. This chain connects TRBV18 to TRBJ1-4, with D unclear. The CDR3 is 15 residues long. With 4 bases removed from V and 8 bases from J, the gap between germline ends came to 17 bases. CDR1 is KGHSH, CDR2 LQKENI, per germline. The CDR3 bases are TGTGCCAGCTCACTTACCGCTAACCCTGGGGAAAAACTGTTTTTT. Amino acids: CASSLTANPGEKLFF.

The chain is built from TRBV5-6 and TRBJ2-1, with 8 bases lining up with TRBD2. Germline values: CDR1 SGHDT, CDR2 YYEEEE. V trimming: 6 bases; J trimming: 0 bases; junction bases outside the gene matches: 2. CDR3 length: 14 residues. CDR3 DNA sequence: TGTGCCAGCACCCTAGCGGGCTCCTACAATGAGCAGTTCTTC. This codes for CASTLAGSYNEQFF.

The J gene is TRBJ1-1, the V gene TRBV29-1; 8 nucleotides match TRBD1. Germline CDR1 is SQVTM and CDR2 is ANQGSEA. CDR3 length equals 14 residues. V shed 6 bases, J shed 4 bases, and the junction held 10 bases outside the gene matches. CDR3 loop: CSVDRATPSTEAFF. The CDR3 nucleotides read TGCAGCGTGGACAGGGCTACCCCCTCCACTGAAGCTTTCTTT.

The V gene is TRBV6-6, the J gene TRBJ1-1; D perhaps matches TRBD1 (6 bases). This CDR3 comprises 15 residues. Germline values: CDR1 MNHNY, CDR2 SVGAGI (reference sequence). V lost 5 bases, J lost 7 bases, and 20 bases lay in between. Here the CDR3 DNA reads TGTGCCAGCAGTGCCCCCGGGACAATAGGTCATGAAGCTTTCTTT. Amino acids: CASSAPGTIGHEAFF.

V and J are TRBV5-1 and TRBJ1-5; D is perhaps TRBD1 (5 bases). Germline V CDR1 and CDR2: SGHRS, YFSETQ. CDR3 length equals 15 residues. The V end was cut by 1 base, the J end by 8 bases, with 16 bases between. This CDR3 is CASSLRRGPAEPQHF. The CDR3 nucleotides read TGCGCCAGCAGCTTGCGGAGGGGTCCGGCGGAGCCCCAGCATTTT.

The chain uses TRBV29-1 and TRBJ2-5, with D unresolved. Trimming took off 3 bases at V and 0 bases at J, with 11 bases between the two ends. The CDR3 contains 14 residues. Per germline, CDR1 SQVTM and CDR2 ANQGSEA. The CDR3 DNA follows: TGCAGCGTTGAGCTCGCCAGAAACCAAGAGACCCAGTACTTC. This translates into CSVELARNQETQYF.

The V gene is TRBV19, the J gene TRBJ2-3; 7 positions agree with TRBD1. CDR3 size: 13 residues. CDR1 and CDR2 (germline): LNHDA, SQIVND (reference sequence). The J segment lost 7 bases and the V segment lost 4 bases, leaving 5 bases of the junction unmatched. CDR3 sequence reads: CASSKGAPNTQYF. In DNA form, the CDR3 reads TGTGCCAGTAGTAAGGGGGCACCCAATACGCAGTATTTT.

The J gene is TRBJ1-2, the V gene TRBV6-5; D gene unclear. Per germline, CDR1 MNHEY and CDR2 SVGAGI. The CDR3 runs to 13 residues. V gave up 2 bases and J gave up 6 bases, with 10 bases separating them. The CDR3 DNA sequence: TGTGCCAGCAGTTACCGTAGCCTCGATGGCTACACCTTC. It is translated as CASSYRSLDGYTF.

The V call is TRBV4-1, the J call TRBJ1-5, with no clear D. V was pared by 5 bases and J by 0 bases, with 8 bases between. There are 14 residues in the CDR3. Germline CDR1 is MGHRA and CDR2 is YSYEKL. Here the CDR3 reads CASSSQSSNQPQHF. CDR3 DNA: TGCGCCAGCAGCTCCCAATCTAGCAATCAGCCCCAGCATTTT.

The gene calls are TRBV6-1 and TRBJ2-1; tentatively, D is TRBD1 or TRBD2 (5 bases each). V lost 5 bases and J 5 bases, leaving 16 bases between the germline ends. This CDR3 is 15 amino acids long. Germline CDR1 reads MNHNS; CDR2 reads SASEGT. The chain's CDR3 is CASSLPGPSNNEQFF. Here the CDR3 DNA reads TGTGCCAGCAGTTTACCGGGGCCATCGAACAATGAGCAGTTCTTC.

The chain uses TRBV18 and TRBJ1-1, with D maybe TRBD1 (6 bases). The germline V and J ends were trimmed by 2 bases and 0 bases, with 13 bases remaining between them. Per germline, CDR1 KGHSH and CDR2 LQKENI. CDR3 length: 16 residues. As DNA, the CDR3 is TGTGCCAGCTCACCAGGGGGAAGGGGGATGAACACTGAAGCTTTCTTT. It codes for CASSPGGRGMNTEAFF.

The V and J genes are TRBV6-5 and TRBJ1-3; 9 bases agree with TRBD1. The CDR3 totals 16 residues. Germline V gene data show CDR1 as MNHEY and CDR2 as SVGAGI. The V gene end was trimmed by 2 bases and the J gene end by 4 bases; junction bases not matched to a gene: 6. The CDR3 reads CASSYTGQGSGNTIYF. The CDR3 DNA is TGTGCCAGCAGTTACACCGGACAGGGGTCGGGAAACACCATATATTTT.

The V and J genes are TRBV29-1 and TRBJ2-1; D unresolved. With 6 bases removed from V and 12 bases from J, the gap between germline ends came to 21 bases. CDR1 and CDR2 (germline): SQVTM, ANQGSEA. There are 13 residues in the CDR3. CDR3 sequence (DNA): TGCAGCGTAGGACCTGAACTCCCCGAGCGGCAGTTCTTC. This encodes CSVGPELPERQFF.